Shown below are 13 T cell receptor beta chains from a single sample sequenced in a study of T cells of healthy individuals. TCRdb redid the calling of the 5' RACE reads with MiXCR, one entry per CDR3 protein. The repertoire consists of 90,000 to 100,000 distinct CDR3 sequences, with about 16% occurring once and the leading ten covering about 6.2%. These TCRs come from a human donor in good health.

The J gene is TRBJ2-3, the V gene TRBV28; a weak D match, TRBD2 (5 bases). Germline V gene lookup returns CDR1 MDHEN and CDR2 SYDVKM. V was pared by 5 bases and J by 5 bases, with 8 bases between. The CDR3 covers 12 residues. In nucleotides, the CDR3 is TGTGCCAGCAGTATCAGCGGAGATACGCAGTATTTT. This codes for CASSISGDTQYF.

This clonotype was seen more than once but under ten times. The rearrangement uses TRBV4-3 and TRBJ2-6; a possible D gene is TRBD2 (6 bases). Between the trimmed V and J ends, which lost 1 base and 2 bases, there was a span of 12 bases. The length of the CDR3 is 17 residues. Germline V gene sequence: CDR1 LGHNA, CDR2 YSLEER. The CDR3 DNA sequence: TGCGCCAGCAGCCAAGCTCCCGGAGGGACTGGGGCCAACGTCCTGACTTTC. Its protein is CASSQAPGGTGANVLTF.

This clonotype was seen a few times. CDR3 sequence reads: CASSSAPYRGRSSPLHF. DNA for the CDR3: TGTGCCAGCAGCTCCGCCCCGTACAGGGGGCGTAGTTCACCCCTCCACTTT. The genes are TRBV7-2 and TRBJ1-6; 9 positions agree with TRBD1. This CDR3 is 17 amino acids long. The germline V gene encodes CDR1 SGHTA and CDR2 FQGNSA. V shed 4 bases and J 9 bases; nucleotides not matched to a gene: 13. Complete variable domain (other parts from reference TRBV7-2 and TRBJ1-6): GAGVSQSPSNKVTEKGKDVELRCDPISGHTALYWYRQSLGQGLEFLIYFQGNSAPDKSGLPSDRFSAERTGGSVSTLTIQRTQQEDSAVYLCASSSAPYRGRSSPLHFGNGTRLTVT.

V usage is TRBV28 and J usage is TRBJ2-7; 11 nucleotides agree with TRBD1. V was pared by 6 bases and J by 6 bases, with 4 bases of the junction left unmatched. The germline gives CDR1 MDHEN, CDR2 SYDVKM. CDR3 size: 13 residues. The CDR3 DNA sequence: TGTGCCAGCAGGGGGACAGGGGGGCGCGAGCAGTACTTC. Encoded protein: CASRGTGGREQYF.

This clonotype was recorded a few times. This chain joins TRBV19 and TRBJ2-1; maybe TRBD2 (5 bases). The germline V gene has CDR1 LNHDA and CDR2 SQIVND (reference sequence). The germline V and J ends were trimmed by 7 bases and 4 bases, with 14 bases remaining between them. This CDR3 contains 14 residues. The CDR3 loop reads CASTLSDLYNEQFF. For the CDR3, the DNA is TGTGCCAGTACTCTTAGCGACCTTTACAATGAGCAGTTCTTC.

This clonotype was seen a single time. The chain recombines TRBV3-1 with TRBJ2-4; TRBD1 or TRBD2 may be the D gene (5 bases each). The CDR3 runs 15 residues. V was trimmed by 0 bases and J by 8 bases, leaving 14 bases between them. Germline-derived CDR1 and CDR2 are LGHDT and YNNKEL (reference sequence). The CDR3 DNA reads as TGTGCCAGCAGCCAAGAAGGGTCAGGGAGAGACATTCAGTACTTC. Translated, it gives CASSQEGSGRDIQYF.

This clonotype was recorded a few times. The chain uses TRBV28 and TRBJ2-3; 8 bases map to TRBD1. CDR1 and CDR2 from the germline V gene are MDHEN and SYDVKM. The CDR3 has 15 residues. V shed 5 bases and J 3 bases; nucleotides not matched to a gene: 7. In DNA form, the CDR3 reads TGTGCCAGCAGTCCTAAGACAGGGGCAACAGATACGCAGTATTTT. Its protein is CASSPKTGATDTQYF. The variable domain in full, completed from reference TRBV28 and TRBJ2-3, reads DVKVTQSSRYLVKRTGEKVFLECVQDMDHENMFWYRQDPGLGLRLIYFSYDVKMKEKGDIPEGYSVSREKKERFSLILESASTNQTSMYLCASSPKTGATDTQYFGPGTRLTVL.

With regard to this clonotype: A much larger clone differs from this one at a single base, so this may be a read error. Since no conserved phenylalanine or tryptophan closes the CDR3, a read error is the likely cause. This rearrangement joins TRBV20-1 to TRBJ1-2, with 8 bases identical to TRBD1. The V segment lost 5 bases and the J segment 8 bases; nucleotides outside the gene matches: 7. This CDR3 has 12 residues. CDR1 DFQATT and CDR2 SNEGSKA come from the germline V gene (reference sequence). This chain's CDR3 is CSAAGQGLGYTS. CDR3 sequence (DNA): TGCAGTGCTGCTGGACAGGGCTTGGGCTACACCTCC.

This chain uses TRBV4-3 with TRBJ2-1, with a weak D call TRBD2 (6 bases). Trimming took 2 bases from V and 13 from J, leaving 15 bases between them. This CDR3 has 13 residues. Germline V CDR1 and CDR2: LGHNA, YSLEER. CDR3: CASSQSYLATQFF. CDR3 bases: TGCGCCAGCAGCCAATCCTACCTAGCGACCCAGTTCTTC.

The V gene is TRBV18, the J gene TRBJ1-5; perhaps TRBD1 as D (5 bases). The CDR3 is 14 residues long. V was clipped by 2 bases and J by 7 bases, with 12 bases between them. The V gene's germline CDR1 is KGHSH and CDR2 LQKENI. The CDR3 sequence is CASSPGKGSQPQHF. The CDR3 DNA is TGTGCCAGCTCACCAGGGAAGGGGAGCCAGCCCCAGCATTTT. Looking up the rest from reference TRBV18 and TRBJ1-5 gives the full variable domain: NAGVMQNPRHLVRRRGQEARLRCSPMKGHSHVYWYRQLPEEGLKFMVYLQKENIIDESGMPKERFSAEFPKEGPSILRIQQVVRGDSAAYFCASSPGKGSQPQHFGDGTRLSIL.

This clonotype was recorded at least ten times. The gene calls are TRBV20-1 and TRBJ2-4, with 7 nucleotides matching TRBD2. V was clipped by 1 base and J by 6 bases; unmatched bases: 0. Per the germline V gene, CDR1 is DFQATT and CDR2 is SNEGSKA (reference sequence). CDR3 length: 12 residues. The CDR3 is CSARGGRNIQYF. CDR3 coding DNA: TGCAGTGCTAGAGGCGGGAGAAACATTCAGTACTTC.

V is TRBV24-1 and J is TRBJ2-1; D is undetermined. Germline V gene sequence: CDR1 KGHDR, CDR2 SFDVKD. The CDR3 has 15 amino acids. Trimming took 2 bases from V and 6 from J, leaving 13 bases between them. The CDR3 sequence: CATSDSTHLTNEQFF. CDR3 bases: TGTGCCACCAGTGATTCCACTCACCTTACCAATGAGCAGTTCTTC.

To note about this clonotype: Mismatch with germline at one junction end may stem from a read error. The chain employs TRBV20-1 and TRBJ1-5, with no clear D. Germline assignment: CDR1 DFQATT and CDR2 SNEGSKA (reference sequence). The CDR3 runs to 13 residues. DNA of the CDR3: TGCTGTGCTACTCAAGGTAGAAGTCAGCCCCAGCATTTT. Translation: CCATQGRSQPQHF.